This T cell receptor beta chain emerged from a study of shared clonotypes between healthy human individuals. Findings of the study overall: Rarefaction revealed incomplete sorted-subset sequencing despite large depth. Generation probabilities of non-shared clonotypes were lower (relative to those shared by all four donors).

The V gene lost 5 bases and the J gene lost 4 bases, with 13 bases spanning the gap. The length of the CDR3 is 14 residues. Germline V gives CDR1 SGHVS, CDR2 FNYEAQ. Produced via immunoSEQ multiplex PCR; TCRdb's table is partial and in-frame only. Of 560,000 or so clones detected, around 96% appear once; the ten largest clones hold less than 0.13%. Details on this clone: The target antigen is unknown.

Naive CD8 cells were CD45RO-negative, positively selected for CCR7, excluding terminally differentiated effector memory CD45RA+ cells. The study drew all its donors from Caucasian adults living in Nashville, Tennessee. This chain uses TRBV7-6 with TRBJ2-3; D not certain. Sequencing was carried out using naive CD8+ T cells sorted from blood. This TCR was sampled from a woman under 40 in good health. The CDR3 sequence: CASSGLGSSDTQYF. In DNA, the CDR3 is TGTGCCAGCAGCGGGTTAGGTAGTTCAGATACGCAGTATTTT.